The clone carrying this TCR beta chain was seen a handful of times. The antigen remains unidentified. PCR was performed a second time for about 7 to 12 cycles using a sample-barcoded 5' primer and a J-beta primer mix. TCRdb redid the calling of the 5' RACE reads with MiXCR, one entry per CDR3 protein. The sample lists more than 1,400,000 distinct CDR3 sequences, around 39% occurring once. These data are taken from a study of blood T cells in healthy people across ages. Study-level findings and limits: Aged donors had fewer naive CD4+ cells and lower diversity than long-lived donors. Higher naive T cell percentage went strongly together with higher TCR beta diversity.

Roughly 10 milliliters was the volume of peripheral blood drawn from each donor. At least 6 micrograms of total RNA were extracted per sample. The V end lost 4 bases, the J end lost 3 bases, and 16 bases lay between the germline ends. This CDR3 has 15 amino acids. Germline CDR1 is MNHEY and CDR2 is SMNVEV (reference sequence). Source material: blood. This clonotype was obtained from a woman under 30 in good health. V and J are TRBV27 and TRBJ2-7; D may be TRBD2 (5 bases). CDR3 sequence: CASSSVVEEGYEQYF. The CDR3 DNA reads as TGTGCCAGCAGTTCCGTCGTGGAAGAGGGCTACGAGCAGTACTTC.